A selection of T cell receptor beta chains follows, all from one sample in a study of blood T cells in healthy people across ages. TCRdb re-called the 5' RACE reads with MiXCR, one entry per CDR3 protein. Among about 730,000 distinct CDR3 sequences listed, about 42% were seen once. Sample: blood. The receptor set was obtained from a woman aged 55-69 years in good health. Each CDR3 is given with its conserved first and last residue. D genes are given only for firm matches. Part of the rows lack a size; the others show once, few, many or a class for expanded clones.

>TRBV29-1|-|TRBJ1-2|-
CSVETVGGSGRMNYGYTF
TGCAGCGTTGAGACTGTTGGAGGTTCAGGGAGGATGAACTATGGCTACACCTTC
>TRBV7-2|-|TRBJ2-2|few
CASSLASGTGELFF
TGTGCCAGCAGCTTAGCGTCTGGAACCGGGGAGCTGTTTTTT
>TRBV7-3|TRBD1|TRBJ2-2|-
CASSEHGQGVTGELFF
TGTGCCAGCAGCGAACACGGACAGGGGGTAACCGGGGAGCTGTTTTTT
>TRBV12-3/TRBV12-4|-|TRBJ2-3|many
CASVRDTDTQYF
TGTGCCAGCGTGCGGGACACAGATACGCAGTATTTT
>TRBV11-3|-|TRBJ2-1|-
CASSLGGAEGTEQFF
TGTGCCAGCAGCTTAGGAGGGGCTGAGGGGACTGAGCAGTTCTTC
>TRBV20-1|-|TRBJ1-1|few
CRQGAGRGAEAFF
TGCAGACAGGGAGCGGGTCGTGGCGCTGAAGCTTTCTTT
>TRBV15|TRBD1|TRBJ2-4|-
CATSSPGGWNIQYF
TGTGCCACCAGCAGCCCAGGGGGATGGAACATTCAGTACTTC
>TRBV18|TRBD2|TRBJ2-3|-
CASSPVTSGSTDTQYF
TGTGCCAGCTCACCAGTGACTAGCGGTAGCACAGATACGCAGTATTTT
>TRBV28|TRBD1|TRBJ1-2|few
CASSLGGTGVYGYTF
TGTGCCAGCAGTTTGGGGGGGACAGGGGTCTATGGCTACACCTTC
>TRBV5-1|TRBD1|TRBJ1-2|few
CASSLARQGADGYTF
TGCGCCAGCAGCTTGGCTCGACAGGGGGCTGACGGCTACACCTTC
>TRBV20-1|-|TRBJ2-7|few
CSARDPSRSYEQYF
TGCAGTGCTAGAGATCCCAGCAGATCCTACGAGCAGTACTTC
>TRBV7-9|-|TRBJ2-5|-
CASSLATGDGTQYF
TGTGCCAGCAGCTTAGCAACCGGGGACGGGACCCAGTACTTC
>TRBV7-8|-|TRBJ2-5|once
CASSLGSGTSQYF
TGTGCCAGCAGCTTAGGGTCCGGGACTTCACAGTACTTC
>TRBV11-2|-|TRBJ2-1|-
CASSFFDLTILGRPDNEQFF
TGTGCCAGCAGCTTTTTTGACCTGACGATATTAGGGAGACCCGACAATGAGCAGTTCTTC
>TRBV9|TRBD1|TRBJ2-3|-
CASSVGLYGTGIRDTQYF
TGTGCCAGCAGCGTAGGATTATACGGGACAGGGATTCGGGATACGCAGTATTTT
>TRBV7-8|TRBD2|TRBJ2-1|-
CASSGLERGLNEQFF
TGTGCCAGCAGCGGACTTGAGCGGGGACTCAATGAGCAGTTCTTC
>TRBV10-3|-|TRBJ2-7|few
CAISSDWGTLAAEQYF
TGTGCCATCAGTAGTGATTGGGGGACACTAGCAGCCGAGCAGTACTTC
>TRBV12-3/TRBV12-4|-|TRBJ2-6|-
CASRGLGGQGSSGANVLTF
TGTGCCAGCAGGGGGTTGGGCGGGCAGGGAAGCTCTGGGGCCAACGTCCTGACTTTC
>TRBV6-1|TRBD1|TRBJ1-5|few
CASRKGQGAIGNQPQHF
TGTGCCAGCAGAAAAGGCCAGGGGGCTATTGGCAATCAGCCCCAGCATTTT
>TRBV5-6|TRBD2|TRBJ2-1|many
CASSLLAGGYNEQFF
TGTGCCAGCAGCTTGTTAGCGGGGGGGTACAATGAGCAGTTCTTC
>TRBV5-1|-|TRBJ1-5|many
CASSDGPDQPQHF
TGCGCCAGCAGCGATGGGCCCGATCAGCCCCAGCATTTT
>TRBV6-2/TRBV6-3|TRBD1|TRBJ2-3|-
CASSYGATTQGEDTQYF
TGTGCCAGCAGTTACGGGGCGACCACCCAGGGGGAAGATACGCAGTATTTT
>TRBV20-1|-|TRBJ2-3|few
CSAGLGDTQYF
TGCAGTGCGGGACTGGGGGATACGCAGTATTTT
>TRBV10-3|-|TRBJ1-5|once
CAISESWGGNQPQHF
TGTGCCATCAGTGAGTCCTGGGGGGGCAATCAGCCCCAGCATTTT
>TRBV9|TRBD2|TRBJ2-3|-
CASSDSGSSSDTQYF
TGTGCCAGCAGCGATAGCGGGAGTTCATCAGATACGCAGTATTTT
>TRBV3-1|-|TRBJ2-7|-
CASSFGKLLTYEQYF
TGTGCCAGCAGCTTCGGTAAACTCCTTACCTACGAGCAGTACTTC
>TRBV4-3|TRBD1|TRBJ1-1|-
CASSQAGQGAPQAFF
TGCGCCAGCAGCCAAGCGGGACAGGGGGCACCTCAAGCTTTCTTT
>TRBV20-1|TRBD2|TRBJ2-3|-
CSAWTSGDLTDTQYF
TGCAGTGCTTGGACTAGCGGAGATCTCACAGATACGCAGTATTTT
>TRBV20-1|TRBD2|TRBJ2-5|-
CSAKRSGKETQYF
TGCAGTGCTAAACGGAGCGGGAAAGAGACCCAGTACTTC
>TRBV3-1|-|TRBJ1-1|-
CASSQAQARTEAFF
TGTGCCAGCAGCCAAGCACAGGCTCGGACTGAAGCTTTCTTT
>TRBV20-1|-|TRBJ1-2|-
CSGQDNYGYTF
TGCAGTGGACAGGACAACTATGGCTACACCTTC
>TRBV29-1|-|TRBJ2-7|many
CSVVEYEQYF
TGCAGCGTTGTGGAGTACGAGCAGTACTTC
>TRBV20-1|-|TRBJ2-7|-
CSAAESVSYEQYF
TGCAGTGCTGCTGAGTCCGTCTCCTACGAGCAGTACTTC
>TRBV29-1|-|TRBJ2-6|many
CSVDRSGANVLTF
TGCAGCGTTGACAGGTCCGGGGCCAACGTCCTGACTTTC
>TRBV6-1|TRBD2|TRBJ2-1|-
CASRETTSGGYNEQFF
TGTGCCAGCAGGGAAACAACTAGCGGGGGGTACAATGAGCAGTTCTTC
>TRBV12-3/TRBV12-4|-|TRBJ2-2|-
CASSIGVTGELFF
TGTGCCAGCAGCATTGGAGTGACCGGGGAGCTGTTTTTT
>TRBV29-1|TRBD1|TRBJ1-4|-
CSVAAGTGNEKLFF
TGCAGCGTTGCTGCCGGGACAGGGAATGAAAAACTGTTTTTT
>TRBV7-3|TRBD1|TRBJ2-7|-
CASSSPDRATYEQYF
TGTGCCAGCAGCTCCCCGGACAGGGCGACCTACGAGCAGTACTTC
>TRBV6-2/TRBV6-3|-|TRBJ2-5|few
CASMREWGQETQYF
TGTGCCAGCATGAGGGAGTGGGGCCAAGAGACCCAGTACTTC
>TRBV12-3/TRBV12-4|-|TRBJ1-5|-
CASSFRGRGGQPQHF
TGTGCCAGCAGTTTTAGGGGGAGGGGAGGGCAGCCCCAGCATTTT